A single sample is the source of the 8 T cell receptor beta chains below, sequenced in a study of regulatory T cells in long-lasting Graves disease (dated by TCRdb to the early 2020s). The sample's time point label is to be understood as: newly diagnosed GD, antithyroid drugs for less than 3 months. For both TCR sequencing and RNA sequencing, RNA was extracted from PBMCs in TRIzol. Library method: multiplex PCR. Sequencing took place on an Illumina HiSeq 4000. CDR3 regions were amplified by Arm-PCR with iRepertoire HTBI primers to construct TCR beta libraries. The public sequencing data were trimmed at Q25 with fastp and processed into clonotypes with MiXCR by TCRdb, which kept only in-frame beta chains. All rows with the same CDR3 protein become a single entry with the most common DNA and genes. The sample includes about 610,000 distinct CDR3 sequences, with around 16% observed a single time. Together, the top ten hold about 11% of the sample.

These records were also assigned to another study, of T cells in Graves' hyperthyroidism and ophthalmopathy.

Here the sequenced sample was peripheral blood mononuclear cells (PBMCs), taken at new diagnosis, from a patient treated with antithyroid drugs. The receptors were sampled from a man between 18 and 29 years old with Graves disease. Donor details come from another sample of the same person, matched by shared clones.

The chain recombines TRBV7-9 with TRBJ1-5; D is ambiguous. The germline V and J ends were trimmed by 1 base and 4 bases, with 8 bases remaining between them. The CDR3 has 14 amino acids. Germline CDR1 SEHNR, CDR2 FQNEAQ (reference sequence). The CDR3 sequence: CASSLGWVNQPQHF. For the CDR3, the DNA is TGTGCCAGCAGCTTAGGATGGGTTAATCAGCCCCAGCATTTT.

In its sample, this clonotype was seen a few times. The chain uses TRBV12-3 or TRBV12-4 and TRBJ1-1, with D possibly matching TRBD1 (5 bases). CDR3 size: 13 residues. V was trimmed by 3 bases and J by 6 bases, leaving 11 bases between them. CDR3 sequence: CASSFLGVAEAFF. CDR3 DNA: TGTGCCAGCAGTTTTTTGGGGGTGGCTGAAGCTTTCTTT.

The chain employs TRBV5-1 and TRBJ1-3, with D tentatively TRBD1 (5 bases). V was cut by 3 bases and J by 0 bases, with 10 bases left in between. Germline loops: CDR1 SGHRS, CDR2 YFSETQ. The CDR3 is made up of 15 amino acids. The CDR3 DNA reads TGCGCCAGCAGCTCGGGACCGGTCTCTGGAAACACCATATATTTT. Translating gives CASSSGPVSGNTIYF.

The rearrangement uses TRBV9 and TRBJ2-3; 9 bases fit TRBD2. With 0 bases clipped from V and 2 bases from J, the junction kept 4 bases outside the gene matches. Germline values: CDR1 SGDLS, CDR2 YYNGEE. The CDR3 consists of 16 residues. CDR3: CASSVEGGGDTDTQYF. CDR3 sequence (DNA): TGTGCCAGCAGCGTAGAAGGCGGGGGGGACACAGATACGCAGTATTTT.

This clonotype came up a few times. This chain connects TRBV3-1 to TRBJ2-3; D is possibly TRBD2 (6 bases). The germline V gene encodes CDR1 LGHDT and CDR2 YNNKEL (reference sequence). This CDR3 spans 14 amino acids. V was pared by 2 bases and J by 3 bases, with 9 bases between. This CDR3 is CASSQLAGTDTQYF. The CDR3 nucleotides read TGTGCCAGCAGCCAATTGGCGGGAACAGATACGCAGTATTTT.

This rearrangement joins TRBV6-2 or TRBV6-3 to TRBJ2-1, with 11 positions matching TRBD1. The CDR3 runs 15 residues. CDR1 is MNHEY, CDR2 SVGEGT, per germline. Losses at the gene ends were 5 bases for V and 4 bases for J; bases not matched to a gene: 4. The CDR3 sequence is CASSVRDRGYNEQFF. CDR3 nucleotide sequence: TGTGCCAGCAGTGTCCGGGACAGGGGGTACAATGAGCAGTTCTTC.

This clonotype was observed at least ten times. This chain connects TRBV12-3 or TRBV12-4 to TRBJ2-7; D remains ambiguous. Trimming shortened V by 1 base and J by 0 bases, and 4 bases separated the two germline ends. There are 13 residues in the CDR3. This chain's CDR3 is CASSLGVSYEQYF. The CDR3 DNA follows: TGTGCCAGCAGTTTAGGGGTCTCCTACGAGCAGTACTTC.

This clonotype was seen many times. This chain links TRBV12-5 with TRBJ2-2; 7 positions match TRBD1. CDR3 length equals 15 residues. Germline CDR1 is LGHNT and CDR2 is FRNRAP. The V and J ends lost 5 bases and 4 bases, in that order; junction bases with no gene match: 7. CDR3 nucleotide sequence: TGTGCTAGTGGTCGAGGACAGGACGGCACCGGGGAGCTGTTTTTT. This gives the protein CASGRGQDGTGELFF.